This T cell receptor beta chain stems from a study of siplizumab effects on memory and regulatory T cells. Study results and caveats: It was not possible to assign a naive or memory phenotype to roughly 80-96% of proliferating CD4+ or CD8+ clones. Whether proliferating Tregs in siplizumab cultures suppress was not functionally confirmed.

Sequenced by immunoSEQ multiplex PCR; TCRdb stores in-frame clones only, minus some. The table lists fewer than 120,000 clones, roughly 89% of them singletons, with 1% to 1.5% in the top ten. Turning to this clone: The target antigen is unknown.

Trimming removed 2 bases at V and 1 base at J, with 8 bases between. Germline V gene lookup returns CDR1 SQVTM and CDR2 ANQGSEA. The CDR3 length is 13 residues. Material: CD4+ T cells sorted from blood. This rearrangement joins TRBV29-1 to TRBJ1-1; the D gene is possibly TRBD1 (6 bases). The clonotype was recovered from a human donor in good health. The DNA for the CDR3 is TGCAGCGTTGAATCGGGACAGAACACTGAAGCTTTCTTT. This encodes CSVESGQNTEAFF. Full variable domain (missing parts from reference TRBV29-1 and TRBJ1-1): SAVISQKPSRDICQRGTSLTIQCQVDSQVTMMFWYRQQPGQSLTLIATANQGSEATYESGFVIDKFPISRPNLTFSTLTVSNMSPEDSSIYLCSVESGQNTEAFFGQGTRLTVV.